This TCR beta chain was documented in a study of blood T cell repertoires in COVID-19. Sequencing was performed with immunoSEQ multiplex PCR; in TCRdb, only in-frame clones are kept and a portion is missing. The profile shows 170,000 or so clones, 75% to 90% of them singletons. Material: PBMCs or T cells enriched from blood (not recorded which). The TCR comes from a man aged 40-50 years who had recovered from COVID-19.

The CDR3 bases are TGCAGTGCTCGTGCCGGACAGGGACAGCGTGACTACGAGACCCAGTACTTC. Its protein is CSARAGQGQRDYETQYF. The chain employs TRBV20-1 and TRBJ2-5; 8 bases line up with TRBD1. The CDR3 has 17 amino acids. J was trimmed by 5 bases and V by 5 bases; bases with no gene match: 19. The germline CDR1 and CDR2 sequences are DFQATT and SNEGSKA (reference sequence).